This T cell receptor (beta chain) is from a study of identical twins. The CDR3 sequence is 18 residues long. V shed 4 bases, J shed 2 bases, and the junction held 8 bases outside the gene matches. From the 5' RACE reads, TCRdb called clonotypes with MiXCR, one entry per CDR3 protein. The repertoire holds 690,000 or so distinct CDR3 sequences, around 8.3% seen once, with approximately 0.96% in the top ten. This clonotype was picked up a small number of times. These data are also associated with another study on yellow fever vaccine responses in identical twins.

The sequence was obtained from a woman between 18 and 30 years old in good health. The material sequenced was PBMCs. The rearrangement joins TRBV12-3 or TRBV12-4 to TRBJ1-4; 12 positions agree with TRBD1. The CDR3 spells CASSSRDRGLSTNEKLFF. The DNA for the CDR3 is TGTGCCAGCAGTTCCCGGGACAGGGGGCTCAGTACTAATGAAAAACTGTTTTTT.